The 31 T cell receptor beta chains presented below share a single source sample, sequenced in a study of blood T cell repertoires in COVID-19. The protocol was immunoSEQ multiplex PCR, while the TCRdb copy is restricted to in-frame clones and leaves out a portion. The sample lists approximately 280,000 clones, 86% occurring once. Sample: PBMCs or T cells enriched from blood (not recorded which). All receptors derive from a woman aged 18-35 years who had recovered from COVID-19.

The CDR3 sequence is CASSRTSGVSTGELFF. In DNA, the CDR3 is TGTGCCAGCAGCCGCACCTCCGGGGTTTCGACCGGGGAGCTGTTTTTT. The chain uses TRBV28 and TRBJ2-2; D is perhaps TRBD2 (5 bases). Germline V gene sequence: CDR1 MDHEN, CDR2 SYDVKM. Trimming pared 6 bases from V and 5 bases from J, leaving 19 bases between. The CDR3 has 16 amino acids.

V and J are TRBV7-2 and TRBJ2-7, with 7 bases identical to TRBD2. The germline V gene encodes CDR1 SGHTA and CDR2 FQGNSA. The CDR3 is made up of 14 amino acids. The ends lost 3 bases at V and 1 base at J; junction bases unmatched: 3. In DNA form, the CDR3 reads TGTGCCAGCAGCTTGGGACTACGATCCTACGAGCAGTACTTC. The encoded protein is CASSLGLRSYEQYF.

The chain recombines TRBV7-3 with TRBJ2-1, with 12 bases fitting TRBD2. The CDR3 spans 17 residues. CDR1 and CDR2 (germline): SGHTA, FQGTGA. V lost 2 bases and J lost 6; bases outside the gene matches: 8. The CDR3 sequence: CASSLDSASGRANEQFF. CDR3 DNA sequence: TGTGCCAGCAGCTTAGATTCGGCTAGCGGGAGGGCCAATGAGCAGTTCTTC.

This clone turned up a few times. The V call is TRBV3-1 (or the pseudogene TRBV3-2), the J call TRBJ2-7; D gene uncertain. The V gene's germline CDR1 is LGHDT and CDR2 YNNKEL (reference sequence). Between the trimmed V and J ends, which lost 0 bases and 7 bases, there was a span of 7 bases. This CDR3 region has 12 residues. CDR3 in DNA: TGTGCCAGCAGCCAAGATCCGGTGGAGCAGTACTTC. This codes for CASSQDPVEQYF.

This clone was seen just once. The chain carries TRBV4-3 and TRBJ2-1; 8 positions match TRBD2. Trimming removed 0 bases from V and 4 bases from J; junction bases left unmatched: 5. Germline V gives CDR1 LGHNA, CDR2 YSLEER. There are 16 residues in the CDR3. CDR3 nucleotides: TGCGCCAGCAGCCAAGATGCCGGGGGGGGTTACAATGAGCAGTTCTTC. Its protein product is CASSQDAGGGYNEQFF.

V is TRBV2 and J is TRBJ2-7, with D perhaps matching TRBD2 (5 bases). The CDR3 is made up of 14 amino acids. Per the germline V gene, CDR1 is SNHLY and CDR2 is FYNNEI. The ends were cut back, 7 bases at V and 2 bases at J, with 15 bases in the middle. This CDR3 is CASISRTAAYEQYF. CDR3 bases: TGTGCCAGCATCTCTCGGACTGCGGCCTACGAGCAGTACTTC.

Only one count was recorded for this clone. The rearrangement uses TRBV19 and TRBJ2-1, with 9 bases matching TRBD2. J was trimmed by 8 bases and V by 6 bases; bases with no gene match: 11. Germline V gene lookup returns CDR1 LNHDA and CDR2 SQIVND (reference sequence). CDR3 length: 15 residues. CDR3 bases: TGTGCCAGTAGGGACTCTGCGGGAGGGCCCTATGAGCAGTTCTTC. Residues: CASRDSAGGPYEQFF.

This clone was observed at least ten times. The chain carries TRBV5-6 and TRBJ1-5; D call uncertain. V lost 3 bases and J lost 3, with 16 bases in between. Germline CDR1 reads SGHDT; CDR2 reads YYEEEE. The CDR3 is made up of 16 amino acids. CDR3 nucleotides: TGTGCCAGCAGCTCCCTCACAGACAAGTACAATCAGCCCCAGCATTTT. Translation: CASSSLTDKYNQPQHF.

A few counts support this clone. The chain combines TRBV6-1 with TRBJ1-5, with D unresolved. The germline CDR1 and CDR2 sequences are MNHNS and SASEGT. V lost 0 bases, J lost 6 bases, and 9 bases lay in between. The CDR3 is 14 residues long. The CDR3 reads CASSEALIGQPQHF. In DNA, the CDR3 is TGTGCCAGCAGTGAAGCTTTAATCGGTCAGCCCCAGCATTTT.

The rearrangement uses TRBV15 and TRBJ2-3; D is unclear. This CDR3 spans 14 amino acids. Trimming took off 0 bases at V and 5 bases at J, with 9 bases between the two ends. CDR1 and CDR2 from the germline V gene are LNHNV and YYDKDF (reference sequence). CDR3 protein: CATSRDQSGDTQYF. The DNA for the CDR3 is TGTGCCACCAGCAGAGATCAGTCAGGAGATACGCAGTATTTT.

This chain joins TRBV6-5 and TRBJ1-1; no firm D call. There are 13 residues in the CDR3. The germline CDR1 and CDR2 sequences are MNHEY and SVGAGI. Deletions cut 7 bases from V and 3 bases from J, with 12 bases between. The CDR3 bases are TGTGCCAGCACTCTTGAGAGGGACACTGAAGCTTTCTTT. Residues: CASTLERDTEAFF.

V gene TRBV27 combines with J gene TRBJ2-7, with unresolved D. Trimming cost V 6 bases and J 3 bases, with 12 bases left between them. CDR1 is MNHEY and CDR2 is SMNVEV in the germline V gene (reference sequence). This CDR3 is built from 13 residues. CDR3 protein: CASSPSRSYEQYF. The DNA of the CDR3 is TGTGCCAGCAGCCCATCAAGGAGCTACGAGCAGTACTTC.

This chain connects TRBV4-3 to TRBJ2-5, with TRBD2 matching 8 bases. Germline CDR1 and CDR2: LGHNA and YSLEER. V was clipped by 4 bases and J by 5 bases; unmatched bases: 18. The CDR3 has 18 amino acids. Here the CDR3 DNA reads TGCGCCAGCAGCCGATACCTCGCCAGCGGGGGAGGAAGGGAGACCCAGTACTTC. This sequence encodes CASSRYLASGGGRETQYF.

The chain combines TRBV28 with TRBJ1-3, with a tentative D call TRBD1 (6 bases). This CDR3 comprises 17 residues. The V gene's germline CDR1 is MDHEN and CDR2 SYDVKM. Trimming stripped 3 bases from V and 0 bases from J, with 15 bases between. DNA for the CDR3: TGTGCCAGCAGTTTTCTGACACAGGGCTTCTCTGGAAACACCATATATTTT. Translated, it gives CASSFLTQGFSGNTIYF.

The chain is built from TRBV27 and TRBJ2-7; D may be TRBD1 (5 bases). V lost 5 bases to trimming and J lost 5 bases, with 7 bases between them. The germline V gene has CDR1 MNHEY and CDR2 SMNVEV (reference sequence). The CDR3 covers 11 residues. CDR3 residues: CASSPGNEQYF. CDR3 coding DNA: TGTGCCAGCAGTCCAGGGAACGAGCAGTACTTC.

This clone was seen a single time. The CDR3 nucleotides are TGTGCCAGCAGCCACGAGATGTACCAAGAGACCCAGTACTTC. Translating gives CASSHEMYQETQYF. The chain is built from TRBV11-3 and TRBJ2-5, with D hard to call. The CDR3 loop spans 14 amino acids. V gave up 5 bases and J gave up 0 bases, with 10 bases separating them. Germline V lookup: CDR1 SGHNT, CDR2 YENEEA.

The V call is TRBV3-1 (or the pseudogene TRBV3-2), the J call TRBJ2-7, with TRBD1 matching over 7 bases. The germline CDR1 and CDR2 sequences are LGHDT and YNNKEL (reference sequence). The CDR3 runs 15 residues. V lost 1 base and J lost 3; bases outside the gene matches: 6. CDR3 sequence (DNA): TGTGCCAGCAGCCAAGTTGGTTACAGGGGCTACGAGCAGTACTTC. It is translated as CASSQVGYRGYEQYF.

Only one count was recorded for this clone. The gene calls are TRBV19 and TRBJ1-4; D gene uncertain. Germline CDR1 reads LNHDA; CDR2 reads SQIVND (reference sequence). The CDR3 has 14 amino acids. Between the trimmed V and J ends, which lost 2 bases and 5 bases, there was a span of 9 bases. CDR3 sequence (DNA): TGTGCCAGTAGTATACCAGAAGAAAATGAAAAACTGTTTTTT. Translating gives CASSIPEENEKLFF.

On this clone: Different DNA sequences within this sample yield the same CDR3. The chain is built from TRBV19 and TRBJ2-7, with 10 bases fitting TRBD1. With V trimmed by 6 bases and J by 3 bases, 5 bases remained unmatched. The CDR3 covers 14 residues. The germline V gene encodes CDR1 LNHDA and CDR2 SQIVND (reference sequence). The chain's CDR3 is CASSPRTGGYEQYF. In DNA form, the CDR3 reads TGTGCCAGTAGCCCCCGGACAGGGGGCTACGAGCAGTACTTC. Drawing the rest from reference TRBV19 and TRBJ2-7, the complete variable domain is DGGITQSPKYLFRKEGQNVTLSCEQNLNHDAMYWYRQDPGQGLRLIYYSQIVNDFQKGDIAEGYSVSREKKESFPLTVTSAQKNPTAFYLCASSPRTGGYEQYFGPGTRLTVT.

This clone was observed once. The gene calls are TRBV6-1 and TRBJ2-7, with D perhaps TRBD1 (6 bases). Trimming pared 3 bases from V and 3 bases from J, leaving 9 bases between. The CDR3 totals 13 residues. Per the germline V gene, CDR1 is MNHNS and CDR2 is SASEGT. CDR3 bases: TGTGCCAGCAGTGAGGACAGAGACTACGAGCAGTACTTC. Protein sequence: CASSEDRDYEQYF.

The rearrangement uses TRBV2 and TRBJ1-6; no definite D call. This CDR3 region has 16 residues. Deletions cut 2 bases from V and 4 bases from J, with 12 bases between. The germline gives CDR1 SNHLY, CDR2 FYNNEI. The CDR3 bases are TGTGCCAGCAGTGAACGCAATGGCGGTTATAATTCACCCCTCCACTTT. Encoded protein: CASSERNGGYNSPLHF.

The chain combines TRBV5-1 with TRBJ2-7; maybe TRBD1 (6 bases). The V and J ends lost 1 base and 1 base respectively, with 9 bases between them. This CDR3 comprises 14 residues. The germline V gene encodes CDR1 SGHRS and CDR2 YFSETQ. This CDR3 is CASSLQGLSYEQYF. CDR3 sequence (DNA): TGCGCCAGCAGCTTGCAGGGGCTTTCCTACGAGCAGTACTTC.

The chain joins TRBV19 to TRBJ1-2; TRBD1 matches at 8 bases. The CDR3 runs to 15 residues. V lost 5 bases to trimming and J lost 3 bases; unmatched junction nucleotides: 8. Germline CDR1 LNHDA, CDR2 SQIVND (reference sequence). The CDR3, as DNA: TGTGCCAGTAGTGTTCAGGGGGCGCAAGACTATGGCTACACCTTC. Translating gives CASSVQGAQDYGYTF.

Written as DNA, the CDR3 is TGTGCCAGCAGCGTTGGGACTCGATCCTACGAGCAGTACTTC. Translation: CASSVGTRSYEQYF. This chain links TRBV7-6 with TRBJ2-7; maybe TRBD2 (6 bases). From germline, CDR1 is SGHVS and CDR2 FNYEAQ. CDR3 length equals 14 residues. Trimming took 5 bases from V and 1 from J, leaving 12 bases between them.

The CDR3 here is CASSGVYRERGETQYF. CDR3 DNA: TGTGCCAGCAGTGGGGTTTATCGGGAGCGCGGAGAGACCCAGTACTTC. The chain recombines TRBV3-1 (or the pseudogene TRBV3-2) with TRBJ2-5, with a weak D call TRBD2 (6 bases). The CDR3 spans 16 residues. The germline V gene encodes CDR1 LGHDT and CDR2 YNNKEL (reference sequence). The V and J ends lost 6 bases and 4 bases respectively, with 21 bases between them.

The rearrangement joins TRBV7-9 to TRBJ2-3; D gene ambiguous. CDR1 SEHNR and CDR2 FQNEAQ come from the germline V gene (reference sequence). CDR3 length: 18 amino acids. V dropped 2 bases and J dropped 0 bases, with 18 bases sitting between them. The CDR3 bases are TGTGCCAGCAGCTTAAGGTTTAGCAGCGAAGCTAGCACAGATACGCAGTATTTT. It is translated as CASSLRFSSEASTDTQYF.

The chain joins TRBV10-2 to TRBJ1-5; possibly TRBD1 for D (6 bases). From germline, CDR1 is WSHSY and CDR2 SAAADI. V was cut by 4 bases and J by 1 base, with 8 bases left in between. The CDR3 sequence is 14 residues long. The CDR3 coding sequence is TGCGCCAGCAGTGCGAGGGGGAGCAATCAGCCCCAGCATTTT. This codes for CASSARGSNQPQHF.

The V gene is TRBV5-1, the J gene TRBJ2-7; the match to TRBD1 covers 8 bases. The CDR3 runs 19 residues. The germline gives CDR1 SGHRS, CDR2 YFSETQ. V lost 3 bases and J lost 0; bases outside the gene matches: 17. The CDR3 bases are TGCGCCAGCAGCTCCCGAAAGGTCCAAATCAGGGGGCACTCCTACGAGCAGTACTTC. Its translation is CASSSRKVQIRGHSYEQYF.

The chain uses TRBV7-8 and TRBJ1-1; D call uncertain. Trimming removed 5 bases from V and 1 base from J, with 11 bases in between. Germline V gives CDR1 SGHVS, CDR2 FQNEAQ. The CDR3 contains 14 residues. For the CDR3, the DNA is TGTGCCAGCAGCCTAGGGCCCAAGAACACTGAAGCTTTCTTT. Translation gives CASSLGPKNTEAFF.

The gene calls are TRBV19 and TRBJ2-3; D is undetermined. This CDR3 region has 14 residues. V was pared by 5 bases and J by 2 bases, with 11 bases between. Germline V gene lookup returns CDR1 LNHDA and CDR2 SQIVND (reference sequence). For the CDR3, the DNA is TGTGCCAGTAGTTCACCAGGATCCACAGATACGCAGTATTTT. Amino acids: CASSSPGSTDTQYF.

The V gene is TRBV7-2, the J gene TRBJ2-5; D is unclear. In germline, CDR1 is SGHTA, CDR2 FQGNSA. V dropped 2 bases and J dropped 2 bases, with 9 bases sitting between them. The CDR3 is made up of 14 amino acids. The CDR3 spells CASSLNGFQETQYF. The CDR3 DNA is TGTGCCAGCAGCTTAAACGGGTTTCAAGAGACCCAGTACTTC.